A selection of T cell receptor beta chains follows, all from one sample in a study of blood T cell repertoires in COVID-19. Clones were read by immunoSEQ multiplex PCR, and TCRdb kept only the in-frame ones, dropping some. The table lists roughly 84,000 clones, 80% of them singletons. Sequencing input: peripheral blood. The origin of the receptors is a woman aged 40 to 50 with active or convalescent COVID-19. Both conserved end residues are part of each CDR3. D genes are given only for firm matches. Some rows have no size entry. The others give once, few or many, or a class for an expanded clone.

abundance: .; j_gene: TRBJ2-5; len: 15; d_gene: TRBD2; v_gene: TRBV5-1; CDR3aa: CASSLSGRGQETQYF; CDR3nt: TGCGCCAGCAGCTTAAGCGGGAGGGGGCAAGAGACCCAGTACTTC
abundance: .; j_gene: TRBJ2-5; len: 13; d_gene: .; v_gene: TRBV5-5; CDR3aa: CASSLSPSGTQYF; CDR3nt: TGTGCCAGCAGCTTGTCCCCCTCTGGCACCCAGTACTTC
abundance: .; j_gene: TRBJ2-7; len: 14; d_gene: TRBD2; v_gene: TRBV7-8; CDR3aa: CASSFRREGDEQYF; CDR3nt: TGTGCCAGCAGCTTCAGGCGGGAGGGAGACGAGCAGTACTTC
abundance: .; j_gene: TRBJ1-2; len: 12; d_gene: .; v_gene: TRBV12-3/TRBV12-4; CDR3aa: CASSLRQYGYTF; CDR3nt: TGTGCCAGCAGTTTGCGACAGTATGGCTACACCTTC
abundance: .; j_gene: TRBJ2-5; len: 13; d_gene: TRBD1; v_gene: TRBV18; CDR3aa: CASWTGSQETQYF; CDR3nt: TGTGCCAGCTGGACAGGCTCCCAAGAGACCCAGTACTTC
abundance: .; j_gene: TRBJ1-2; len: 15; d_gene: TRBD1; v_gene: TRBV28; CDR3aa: CASSSTGGADYGYTF; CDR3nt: TGTGCCAGCAGTTCCACAGGGGGCGCTGACTATGGCTACACCTTC
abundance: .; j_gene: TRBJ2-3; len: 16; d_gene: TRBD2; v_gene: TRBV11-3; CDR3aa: CASSLGLAGFTDTQYF; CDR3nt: TGTGCCAGCAGCCTAGGACTAGCGGGGTTCACAGATACGCAGTATTTT
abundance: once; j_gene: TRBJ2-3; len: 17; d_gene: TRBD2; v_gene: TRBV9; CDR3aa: CASSVAGGLTSTDTQYF; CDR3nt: TGTGCCAGCAGCGTAGCGGGAGGGCTCACTAGCACAGATACGCAGTATTTT
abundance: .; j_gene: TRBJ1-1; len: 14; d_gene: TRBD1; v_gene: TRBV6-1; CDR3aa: CASSEEGAVTEAFF; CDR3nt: TGTGCCAGCAGTGAAGAGGGGGCCGTCACTGAAGCTTTCTTT
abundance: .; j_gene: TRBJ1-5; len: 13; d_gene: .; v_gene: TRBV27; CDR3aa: CASSLSYQAPQHF; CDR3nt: TGTGCCAGCAGTTTATCGTATCAGGCGCCCCAGCATTTT
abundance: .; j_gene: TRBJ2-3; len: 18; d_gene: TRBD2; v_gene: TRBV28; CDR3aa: CASSLFPRLAGSTDTQYF; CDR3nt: TGTGCCAGCAGTTTATTCCCTAGACTAGCGGGAAGCACAGATACGCAGTATTTT
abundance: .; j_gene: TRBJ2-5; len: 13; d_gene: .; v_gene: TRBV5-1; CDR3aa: CASSLPSQETQYF; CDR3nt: TGCGCCAGCAGCCTGCCCAGTCAGGAGACCCAGTACTTC
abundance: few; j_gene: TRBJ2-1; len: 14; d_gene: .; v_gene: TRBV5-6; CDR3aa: CASSLEGVTNEQFF; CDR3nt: TGTGCCAGCAGCTTGGAAGGGGTCACGAATGAGCAGTTCTTC
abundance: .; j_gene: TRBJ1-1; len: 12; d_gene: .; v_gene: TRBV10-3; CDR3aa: CAIGESETEAFF; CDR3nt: TGTGCCATCGGCGAGTCAGAGACTGAAGCTTTCTTT
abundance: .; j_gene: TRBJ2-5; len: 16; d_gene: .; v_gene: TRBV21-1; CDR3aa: CASSKEGQGVKETQYF; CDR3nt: TGTGCCAGCAGCAAAGAGGGACAGGGGGTAAAGGAGACCCAGTACTTC
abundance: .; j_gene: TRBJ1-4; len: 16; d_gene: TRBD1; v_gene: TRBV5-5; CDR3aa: CASSSKLQGAGEKLFF; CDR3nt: TGTGCCAGCAGCTCAAAACTACAGGGGGCAGGGGAAAAACTGTTTTTT
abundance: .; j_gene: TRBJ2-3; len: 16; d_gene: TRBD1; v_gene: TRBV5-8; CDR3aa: CASSLEWDSSTDTQYF; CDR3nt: TGTGCCAGCAGCTTGGAGTGGGACAGTTCCACAGATACGCAGTATTTT
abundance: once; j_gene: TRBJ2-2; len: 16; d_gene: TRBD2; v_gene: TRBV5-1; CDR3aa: CASSLEFGLVIGELFF; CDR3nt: TGCGCCAGCAGCTTGGAGTTTGGACTAGTAATAGGGGAGCTGTTTTTT
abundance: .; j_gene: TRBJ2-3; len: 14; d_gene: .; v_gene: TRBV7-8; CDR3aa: CASSLALEASTQYF; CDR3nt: TGTGCCAGCAGCTTAGCGTTAGAGGCATCTACGCAGTATTTT
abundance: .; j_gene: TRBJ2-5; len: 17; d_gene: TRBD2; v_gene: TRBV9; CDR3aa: CASSVASRGGLGETQYF; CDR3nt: TGTGCCAGCAGCGTAGCGTCGCGGGGGGGCTTAGGGGAGACCCAGTACTTC
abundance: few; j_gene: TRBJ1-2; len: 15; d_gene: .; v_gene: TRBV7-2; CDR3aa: CASSAGQPRTYGYTF; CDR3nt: TGTGCCAGCAGCGCCGGACAGCCACGTACCTATGGCTACACCTTC
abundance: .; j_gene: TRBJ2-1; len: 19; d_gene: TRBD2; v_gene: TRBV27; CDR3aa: CASSLASGRAVARGNEQFF; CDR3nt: TGTGCCAGCAGTTTAGCCAGCGGGAGGGCCGTGGCCAGGGGCAATGAGCAGTTCTTC
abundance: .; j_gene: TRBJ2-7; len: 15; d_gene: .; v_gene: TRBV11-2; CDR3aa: CASSLAGRSSYEQYF; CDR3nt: TGTGCCAGCAGCTTAGCAGGGAGGAGCTCCTACGAGCAGTACTTC
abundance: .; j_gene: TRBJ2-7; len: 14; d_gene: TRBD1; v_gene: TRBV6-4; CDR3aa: CASSPTGNSYEQYF; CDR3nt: TGTGCCAGCAGTCCGACAGGGAACTCCTACGAGCAGTACTTC
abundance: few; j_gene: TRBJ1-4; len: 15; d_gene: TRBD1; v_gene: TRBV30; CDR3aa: CACSRQGSWNEKLFF; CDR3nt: TGTGCCTGTTCAAGACAGGGATCTTGGAATGAAAAACTGTTTTTT
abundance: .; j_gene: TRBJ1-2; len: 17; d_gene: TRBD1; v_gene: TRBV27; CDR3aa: CASSFSHTGALNYGYTF; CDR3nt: TGTGCCAGCAGTTTTAGCCACACAGGGGCCCTCAACTATGGCTACACCTTC
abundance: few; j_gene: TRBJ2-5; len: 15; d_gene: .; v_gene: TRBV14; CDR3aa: CASSQEFGRGQTQYF; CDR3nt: TGTGCCAGCAGCCAAGAGTTCGGTCGAGGGCAGACCCAGTACTTC
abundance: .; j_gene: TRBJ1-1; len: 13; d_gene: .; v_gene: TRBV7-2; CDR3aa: CASRGQPNTEAFF; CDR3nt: TGTGCCAGCCGGGGACAACCGAACACTGAAGCTTTCTTT
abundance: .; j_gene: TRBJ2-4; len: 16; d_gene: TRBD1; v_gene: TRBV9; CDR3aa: CASSVTGTVDKNIQYF; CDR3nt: TGTGCCAGCAGCGTGACAGGGACGGTTGACAAAAACATTCAGTACTTC
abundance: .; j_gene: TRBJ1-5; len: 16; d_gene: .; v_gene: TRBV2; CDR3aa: CASSDRVSNSNQPQHF; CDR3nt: TGTGCCAGCAGTGACAGGGTTTCAAATAGCAATCAGCCCCAGCATTTT
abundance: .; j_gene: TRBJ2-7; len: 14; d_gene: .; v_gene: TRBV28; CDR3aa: CASSLRYYSYEQYF; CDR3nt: TGTGCCAGCAGTTTGCGGTACTACTCCTACGAGCAGTACTTC
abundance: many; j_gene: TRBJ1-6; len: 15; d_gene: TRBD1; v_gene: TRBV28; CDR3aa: CASVPFTGGISPLHF; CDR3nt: TGTGCCAGCGTTCCCTTTACAGGGGGCATTTCACCCCTCCACTTT
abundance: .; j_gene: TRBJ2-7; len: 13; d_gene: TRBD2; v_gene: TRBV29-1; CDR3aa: CSVGGDYVYEQYF; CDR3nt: TGCAGCGTTGGAGGGGACTACGTCTACGAGCAGTACTTC
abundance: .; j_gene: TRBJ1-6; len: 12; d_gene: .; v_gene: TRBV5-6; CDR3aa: CASSLAYSPLHF; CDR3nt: TGTGCCAGCAGCTTGGCCTATTCACCCCTCCACTTT
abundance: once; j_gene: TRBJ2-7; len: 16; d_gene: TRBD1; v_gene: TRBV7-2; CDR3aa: CASSLVWAGGSYEQYF; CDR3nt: TGTGCCAGCAGCTTAGTTTGGGCAGGGGGTTCCTACGAGCAGTACTTC
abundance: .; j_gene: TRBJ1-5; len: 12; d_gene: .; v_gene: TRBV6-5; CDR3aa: CASSPLGLGQHF; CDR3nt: TGTGCCAGCAGTCCCCTAGGACTGGGGCAGCATTTT
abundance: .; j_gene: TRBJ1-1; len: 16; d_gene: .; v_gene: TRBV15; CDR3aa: CATSRETGFWNTEAFF; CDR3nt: TGTGCCACCAGCAGAGAGACAGGTTTTTGGAACACTGAAGCTTTCTTT